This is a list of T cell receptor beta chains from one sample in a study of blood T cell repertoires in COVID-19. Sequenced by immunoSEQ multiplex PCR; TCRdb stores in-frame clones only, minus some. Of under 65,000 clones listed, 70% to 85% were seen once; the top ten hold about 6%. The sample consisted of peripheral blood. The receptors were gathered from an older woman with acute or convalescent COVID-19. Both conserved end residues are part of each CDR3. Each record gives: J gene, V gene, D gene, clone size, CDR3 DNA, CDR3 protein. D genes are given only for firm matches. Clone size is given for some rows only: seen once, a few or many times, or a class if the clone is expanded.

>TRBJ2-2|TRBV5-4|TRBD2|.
TGTGCCAGCAGTCCCTCTAGCGGGGCACTGAACACCGGGGAGCTGTTTTTT
CASSPSSGALNTGELFF
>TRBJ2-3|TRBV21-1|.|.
TGTGCCAGCAGCCCTCGGACAGGGGGTGGCACAGATACGCAGTATTTT
CASSPRTGGGTDTQYF
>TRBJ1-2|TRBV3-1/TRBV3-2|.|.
TGTGCCAGCAGCCCAACTGCTATTGGTGGCTACACCTTC
CASSPTAIGGYTF
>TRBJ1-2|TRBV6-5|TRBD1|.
TGTGCCAGTGGACCGACAGGGGGCTACACCTTC
CASGPTGGYTF
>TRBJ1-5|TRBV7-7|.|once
TGTGCCAGCAGCTTAGGGTGGGGACATTACAGGGAGGGGAGCAATCAGCCCCAGCATTTT
CASSLGWGHYREGSNQPQHF
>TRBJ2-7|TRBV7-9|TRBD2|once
TGTGCCAGCGGGGACGGGGGGGCCTACGAGCAGTACTTC
CASGDGGAYEQYF
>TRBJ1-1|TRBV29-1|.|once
TGCAGCGTTGATCTAGCGAACACTGAAGCTTTCTTT
CSVDLANTEAFF
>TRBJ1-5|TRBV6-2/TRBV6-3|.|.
TGTGCCAGCAGTTACGGAGGGAATCAGCCCCAGCATTTT
CASSYGGNQPQHF
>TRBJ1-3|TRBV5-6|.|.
TGTGCCAGCAGCTCCCAAGGAGGGGAAACCGGAAACACCATATATTTT
CASSSQGGETGNTIYF
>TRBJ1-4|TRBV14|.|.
TGTGCCAGCAGCCGAGGGTTCGGAAAACTGTTTTTT
CASSRGFGKLFF
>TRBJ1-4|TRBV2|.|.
TGTGCCAGCAGATCACGGACTAATGAAAAACTGTTTTTT
CASRSRTNEKLFF
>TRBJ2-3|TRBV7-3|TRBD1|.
TGTGCCAGCTCGGCAGGGGGCTCGGGAGATACGCAGTATTTT
CASSAGGSGDTQYF
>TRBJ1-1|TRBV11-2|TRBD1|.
TGTGCCAGCAGCGCGGACAGGGGGCCGTTTACTGAAGCTTTCTTT
CASSADRGPFTEAFF
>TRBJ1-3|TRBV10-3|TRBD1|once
TGTGCCATCAGTGATACAGGGGCGGCTGGAAACACCATATATTTT
CAISDTGAAGNTIYF
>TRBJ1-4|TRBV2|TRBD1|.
TGTGCCAGCAGTGAACCTACTGGACAGGGGGCGGCTGAAAAACTGTTTTTT
CASSEPTGQGAAEKLFF
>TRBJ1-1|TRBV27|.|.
TGTGCCAGCAGTTTAAGAGTTATGAACACTGAAGCTTTCTTT
CASSLRVMNTEAFF
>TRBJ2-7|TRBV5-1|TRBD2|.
TGCGCCAGCGGGGTGGGAGGGATCTACGAGCAGTACTTC
CASGVGGIYEQYF
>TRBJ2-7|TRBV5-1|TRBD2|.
TGCGCCAGCAGCTTGTCGGGGGGCTACGAGCAGTACTTC
CASSLSGGYEQYF
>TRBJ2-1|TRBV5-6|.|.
TGTGCCAGCAGCCCCCGAGGGGGGGGCAATGAGCAGTTCTTC
CASSPRGGGNEQFF
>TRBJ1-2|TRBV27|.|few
TGTGCCAGCAGCCCCGGGACTGAACCCCTAGGAGGTGGCTACACCTTC
CASSPGTEPLGGGYTF